These 9 T cell receptor beta chains originate from one sample sequenced in a study of HIV-infected children after antiretroviral therapy interruption. The TCR library was built from RNA with a 3' RACE protocol and unique molecular identifiers. MiXCR was run by TCRdb on the 3' RACE reads, yielding one entry per CDR3 protein. This repertoire shows more than 40,000 distinct CDR3 sequences, roughly 4.5% found once; its top ten account for 0.7%. Documented treatment: PENTA 11 planned treatment interruption arm or continuous ART arm. Here the sequenced sample was CD45RA+ CD4+ T cells from PBMCs, pooled from several time points, taken from a donor given antiretroviral therapy, either interrupted or continuous. As to subset: naive CD4+ CD45RA+ CD45RO- T cells. The receptors originated from a pool of human donors with HIV.

J is TRBJ2-7 and V is TRBV28; 8 bases align to TRBD2. This CDR3 is 16 amino acids long. V was pared by 6 bases and J by 5 bases, with 15 bases of the junction left unmatched. Per germline, CDR1 MDHEN and CDR2 SYDVKM. Here the CDR3 DNA reads TGTGCCAGCAGCCCGGGCCCCGGGGGGGCCAGCCACGAGCAGTACTTC. Protein: CASSPGPGGASHEQYF.

This clonotype was observed many times. This chain uses TRBV20-1 with TRBJ2-3, with 10 bases that match TRBD1. CDR1 and CDR2 from the germline V gene are DFQATT and SNEGSKA (reference sequence). V was pared by 3 bases and J by 0 bases, with 15 bases of the junction left unmatched. The CDR3 contains 19 residues. The CDR3: CSARVFPGQGTTSTDTQYF. For the CDR3, the DNA is TGCAGTGCTAGGGTTTTTCCGGGACAGGGGACCACTAGCACAGATACGCAGTATTTT.

Judged by abundance, this clonotype is medium-sized. V usage is TRBV20-1 and J usage is TRBJ1-1; D perhaps matches TRBD1 (6 bases). CDR1 is DFQATT and CDR2 is SNEGSKA in the germline V gene (reference sequence). The CDR3 consists of 14 residues. V was shortened by 0 bases and J by 2 bases, with 10 bases between the two germline ends. For the CDR3, the DNA is TGCAGTGCTAGAGAAGGCAGGGGAAACACTGAAGCTTTCTTT. It is translated as CSAREGRGNTEAFF.

This clonotype was picked up many times. The chain combines TRBV5-1 with TRBJ2-7; D is unresolved. This CDR3 spans 15 amino acids. Trimming stripped 0 bases from V and 2 bases from J, with 12 bases between. Germline CDR1 reads SGHRS; CDR2 reads YFSETQ. This chain's CDR3 is CASSLEAGSTYEQYF. CDR3 nucleotides: TGCGCCAGCAGCTTGGAGGCAGGCAGTACCTACGAGCAGTACTTC.

At least ten counts were recorded for this clonotype. Germline and junction disagree at one end, which may indicate a read error. The CDR3 DNA reads as TGTGCTAGCAGTCCCCGGGGGGGTGACACCGGGCAGCTCTACTTT. Protein: CASSPRGGDTGQLYF. The J gene is TRBJ2-2, the V gene TRBV28, with 8 bases fitting TRBD2. Germline V gene sequence: CDR1 MDHEN, CDR2 SYDVKM. The CDR3 sequence is 15 residues long.

V usage is TRBV9 and J usage is TRBJ1-1, with D possibly TRBD1 on 5 matching bases. Germline V gene sequence: CDR1 SGDLS, CDR2 YYNGEE. The V gene lost 4 bases and the J gene lost 5 bases, with 18 bases spanning the gap. CDR3 length equals 15 residues. The CDR3 sequence is CASSPPSGGGTEAFF. Written as DNA, the CDR3 is TGTGCCAGCAGCCCCCCTAGCGGGGGAGGAACTGAAGCTTTCTTT.

The sample holds a few counts of this clonotype. The V and J genes are TRBV30 and TRBJ1-2; no definite D call. Trimming took 0 bases from V and 0 from J, leaving 5 bases between them. The CDR3 is 13 amino acids. Per the germline V gene, CDR1 is GTSNPN and CDR2 is SVGIG (reference sequence). CDR3 residues: CAWSVVPNYGYTF. CDR3 sequence (DNA): TGTGCCTGGAGTGTAGTCCCTAACTATGGCTACACCTTC.

The sample holds many counts of this clonotype. The J gene is TRBJ2-3, the V gene TRBV4-2; unclear D gene. The V gene lost 4 bases and the J gene lost 6 bases, with 17 bases spanning the gap. CDR3 length: 15 residues. Germline values: CDR1 LGHNA, CDR2 YNFKEQ. The CDR3 region has the DNA TGTGCCAGCAGCCCGTCTCGGCCAATCCCGGATACGCAGTATTTT. Translation: CASSPSRPIPDTQYF.

This clonotype was seen ten or more times. The chain joins TRBV27 to TRBJ1-1, with TRBD1 as a possible D gene (6 bases). The germline gives CDR1 MNHEY, CDR2 SMNVEV (reference sequence). The CDR3 spans 14 residues. With 6 bases removed from V and 8 bases from J, the gap between germline ends came to 19 bases. The CDR3 reads CASSSPRDRYEAFF. The CDR3 nucleotides are TGTGCCAGCAGCTCGCCTAGAGACAGGTACGAAGCTTTCTTT.